These 31 T cell receptor beta chains were sequenced from one sample in a study of T cells in Graves' hyperthyroidism and ophthalmopathy. RNA transcripts yielded amplified TCR beta CDR3 regions. HTBI primers were employed in a first-round RT-PCR of the TCR CDR3. TCRdb used MiXCR to reprocess the multiplex PCR reads, holding one entry per CDR3 protein. The sample records 500,000 to 650,000 distinct CDR3 sequences, just under 20% being singletons. Sequenced material: blood. These receptor sequences come from a man between 35 and 55 years old with Graves' ophthalmopathy.

Of note for this clonotype: This may stem from a read error, because a much larger clone lies one nucleotide away. This chain links TRBV30 with TRBJ2-1; 11 bases fit TRBD2. The CDR3 is 16 residues long. Germline V gene lookup returns CDR1 GTSNPN and CDR2 SVGIG (reference sequence). CDR3 bases: TGTGCCTGGACCCTCGGAGGGACTAGCGGTTGGCGTGAGCAGCTCTTC. Translation gives CAWTLGGTSGWREQLF.

The V gene is TRBV6-1, the J gene TRBJ1-3, with D perhaps matching TRBD1 (5 bases). The germline V and J ends were trimmed by 11 bases and 1 base, with 9 bases remaining between them. CDR3 length equals 12 residues. Germline V gene sequence: CDR1 MNHNS, CDR2 SASEGT. The CDR3 DNA reads as TGTGCCGCGGGACTTTCTGGAAACACCATATATTTT. Its protein product is CAAGLSGNTIYF.

The V and J genes are TRBV11-3 and TRBJ2-2; D perhaps matches TRBD1 (5 bases). This CDR3 is built from 13 residues. V was clipped by 3 bases and J by 8 bases, with 10 bases between them. In germline, CDR1 is SGHNT, CDR2 YENEEA. CDR3 DNA sequence: TGTGCCAGCAGCTTGCAGGGTTGGGGGGAGCTGTTTTTT. This sequence encodes CASSLQGWGELFF. The complete variable domain, with remaining parts taken from reference TRBV11-3 and TRBJ2-2, reads EAGVVQSPRYKIIEKKQPVAFWCNPISGHNTLYWYLQNLGQGPELLIRYENEEAVDDSQLPKDRFSAERLKGVDSTLKIQPAELGDSAVYLCASSLQGWGELFFGEGSRLTVL.

A word on this clonotype: This sequence may be a read error, since a much larger clone differs from it by one base. V is TRBV11-1 and J is TRBJ2-1; 9 nucleotides line up with TRBD1. CDR1 SGHAT and CDR2 FQDESV come from the germline V gene (reference sequence). This CDR3 has 13 amino acids. V dropped 5 bases and J dropped 10; count of bases not matched to a gene: 6. In DNA, the CDR3 is TGTGCCAGCAGCGCCGGACAGGGGTGGGAGCAGTTCTTC. Its protein product is CASSAGQGWEQFF. The full variable domain, completed using reference TRBV11-1 and TRBJ2-1, is EAEVAQSPRYKITEKSQAVAFWCDPISGHATLYWYRQILGQGPELLVQFQDESVVDDSQLPKDRFSAERLKGVDSTLKIQPAELGDSAMYLCASSAGQGWEQFFGPGTRLTVL.

This clonotype was seen at least ten times. V gene TRBV7-2 combines with J gene TRBJ2-7; D is possibly TRBD1 or TRBD2 (5 bases each). The CDR3 has 14 residues. Trimming removed 5 bases at V and 1 base at J, with 12 bases between. Germline CDR1 SGHTA, CDR2 FQGNSA. CDR3 region: CASSPRDQSYEQYF. The CDR3 DNA reads as TGTGCCAGCAGCCCCCGGGACCAGTCCTACGAGCAGTACTTC.

This clonotype was counted ten times or more. V usage is TRBV3-1 and J usage is TRBJ1-2; no reliable D call. The V end was cut by 0 bases, the J end by 2 bases, with 7 bases between. This CDR3 comprises 14 residues. CDR1 and CDR2 from the germline V gene are LGHDT and YNNKEL (reference sequence). CDR3 sequence reads: CASSQERGNYGYTF. The CDR3 nucleotides read TGTGCCAGCAGCCAAGAAAGAGGCAACTATGGCTACACCTTC.

As concerns this clonotype: At one end the junction does not follow the germline gene, possibly because of a read error. In nucleotides, the CDR3 is TGTGCCAGTAGTGTGAGCGGGACCTACGATGAGCAGTTCTTC. Amino acids: CASSVSGTYDEQFF. The chain combines TRBV5-8 with TRBJ2-1; 7 bases line up with TRBD2. The CDR3 spans 14 residues. Looked up from germline, CDR1 is SGHTS and CDR2 is YDEGEE.

A note on this clonotype: A read error is possible here, since a much larger clone lies one base away. The V and J genes are TRBV6-5 and TRBJ1-1; D call uncertain. The germline gives CDR1 MNHEY, CDR2 SVGAGI. This CDR3 has 14 residues. The CDR3 coding sequence is TGTACCAGCAGTTCCCGAAGACAGAACACTGAAGCTTTCTTT. Protein product: CTSSSRRQNTEAFF.

The chain has TRBV7-3 and TRBJ2-1, with D possibly being TRBD1 (6 bases). V lost 5 bases, J lost 9 bases, and 14 bases lay in between. This CDR3 has 13 residues. Germline values: CDR1 SGHTA, CDR2 FQGTGA. CDR3 sequence reads: CASSRTLGGEQFF. In DNA, the CDR3 is TGTGCCAGCAGCCGAACCCTAGGGGGTGAGCAGTTCTTC.

V usage is TRBV29-1 and J usage is TRBJ1-1, with 7 bases matching TRBD1. Trimming removed 4 bases from V and 5 bases from J; junction bases left unmatched: 7. The CDR3 consists of 13 residues. The germline CDR1 and CDR2 sequences are SQVTM and ANQGSEA. CDR3 amino acids: CSVGNRGKTEAFF. The DNA for the CDR3 is TGCAGCGTTGGAAACAGGGGTAAGACTGAAGCTTTCTTT.

There are a few counts of this clonotype. The chain is built from TRBV20-1 and TRBJ2-3, with 8 bases lining up with TRBD2. V dropped 5 bases and J dropped 3; count of bases not matched to a gene: 7. This CDR3 comprises 14 residues. From germline, CDR1 is DFQATT and CDR2 SNEGSKA (reference sequence). The CDR3, as DNA: TGCAGTGCTGGGGTAGGGACTAGAACAGATACGCAGTATTTT. Its protein is CSAGVGTRTDTQYF.

This clonotype was seen a handful of times. V gene TRBV9 combines with J gene TRBJ2-3; D is uncertain. Germline V CDR1 and CDR2: SGDLS, YYNGEE. CDR3 length equals 15 residues. V gave up 2 bases and J gave up 2 bases, with 12 bases separating them. In DNA form, the CDR3 reads TGTGCCAGCAGCGTGGACGGAAACCCCACAGATACGCAGTATTTT. This codes for CASSVDGNPTDTQYF.

There are many counts of this clonotype. CDR3 bases: TGTGCCAGCAGTTCGGGCAGGCGCTTTTTCGGCTACACCTTC. Residues: CASSSGRRFFGYTF. The rearrangement links TRBV12-3 or TRBV12-4 to TRBJ1-2; the D is unclear. The CDR3 runs to 14 residues. V dropped 4 bases and J dropped 8 bases, with 17 bases sitting between them.

This clonotype came up many times. The J gene is TRBJ1-5, the V gene TRBV28; D is unresolved. The V gene lost 6 bases and the J gene lost 7 bases, with 16 bases spanning the gap. The CDR3 is 14 amino acids. In germline, CDR1 is MDHEN, CDR2 SYDVKM. DNA of the CDR3: TGTGCCAGCAGCTATCCCGCAGGCCAACAGCCCCAGCATTTT. This codes for CASSYPAGQQPQHF.

The chain is built from TRBV5-1 and TRBJ1-5, with TRBD1 matching 8 bases. The CDR3 is 15 amino acids. J was trimmed by 1 base and V by 10 bases; bases with no gene match: 10. CDR1 is SGHRS, CDR2 YFSETQ, per germline. CDR3 sequence (DNA): TGCGCCGGTATCCTCGACAGGGGCAGCAATCAGCCCCAGCATTTT. Protein sequence: CAGILDRGSNQPQHF.

This clonotype has at least ten counts. The gene calls are TRBV27 and TRBJ1-2; TRBD1 is a possible D gene (6 bases). V gave up 2 bases and J gave up 4 bases, with 11 bases separating them. CDR1 and CDR2 from the germline V gene are MNHEY and SMNVEV (reference sequence). The CDR3 is 14 residues long. In DNA form, the CDR3 reads TGTGCCAGCAGTTTAGGGGGGCCGGTCTATGGCTACACCTTC. Protein: CASSLGGPVYGYTF.

This clonotype was seen more than once but under ten times. The rearrangement links TRBV5-8 to TRBJ2-4; TRBD2 aligns across 9 bases. Germline V CDR1 and CDR2: SGHTS, YDEGEE. This CDR3 is 16 amino acids long. After removal of 4 bases from V and 3 bases from J, the junction contained 8 bases not matched to a gene. CDR3 DNA: TGTGCCAGCAGCCTTACTAGCGGGTCTGTCAAAAACATTCAGTACTTC. The encoded protein is CASSLTSGSVKNIQYF.

The sample holds a few counts of this clonotype. The genes are TRBV2 and TRBJ1-4, with D perhaps matching TRBD1 (6 bases). The germline gives CDR1 SNHLY, CDR2 FYNNEI. This CDR3 has 15 amino acids. The V end was cut by 7 bases, the J end by 7 bases, with 19 bases between. The CDR3 is CASNYRRGITEKLFF. The CDR3 DNA is TGTGCCAGCAACTACAGGAGGGGGATAACTGAAAAACTGTTTTTT.

This clonotype was counted ten times or more. The chain is built from TRBV27 and TRBJ2-1, with D possibly being TRBD1 (6 bases). CDR3 length: 15 amino acids. CDR1 MNHEY and CDR2 SMNVEV come from the germline V gene (reference sequence). V was clipped by 4 bases and J by 9 bases, with 19 bases between them. CDR3 residues: CASSSIQTGRIEQFF. The CDR3 DNA is TGTGCCAGCAGTTCAATTCAGACAGGACGCATTGAGCAGTTCTTC.

The chain recombines TRBV20-1 with TRBJ2-7, with 8 positions matching TRBD1. Germline CDR1 is DFQATT and CDR2 is SNEGSKA (reference sequence). This CDR3 is built from 12 residues. Trimming cost V 2 bases and J 5 bases; bases outside gene matches: 2. CDR3 protein: CSARQGADEQYF. The CDR3 coding sequence is TGCAGTGCTAGACAGGGGGCCGACGAGCAGTACTTC.

This clonotype was counted at least ten times. This chain connects TRBV11-2 to TRBJ2-1, with 8 bases that match TRBD2. CDR3 size: 15 residues. CDR1 and CDR2 (germline): SGHAT, FQNNGV. V lost 5 bases, J lost 5 bases, and 8 bases stayed unmatched. For the CDR3, the DNA is TGTGCCAGCAGCGTAGGACTAGCTGTGAACAATGAGCAGTTCTTC. Its protein is CASSVGLAVNNEQFF.

The chain recombines TRBV20-1 with TRBJ2-7, with 10 bases aligning to TRBD1. This CDR3 is built from 16 residues. Germline CDR1 and CDR2: DFQATT and SNEGSKA (reference sequence). V shed 2 bases and J 7 bases; nucleotides not matched to a gene: 14. The CDR3 DNA sequence: TGCAGTGCTAGATCCGTGCTGGGACAGGGGTTGGGGGAGCAGTACTTC. Protein: CSARSVLGQGLGEQYF.

This clonotype was counted a few times. CDR3 nucleotides: TGTGCCAGTAGTAGAAGGATCGGGACGGGCAATCAGCCCCAGCATTTT. Translation gives CASSRRIGTGNQPQHF. The chain combines TRBV19 with TRBJ1-5; D is perhaps TRBD1 (5 bases). CDR3 length: 16 amino acids. Germline V lookup: CDR1 LNHDA, CDR2 SQIVND (reference sequence). Trimming removed 4 bases at V and 2 bases at J, with 15 bases between.

This clonotype was seen many times. This rearrangement joins TRBV28 to TRBJ2-4; the match to TRBD2 covers 7 bases. The germline CDR1 and CDR2 sequences are MDHEN and SYDVKM. Losses at the gene ends were 3 bases for V and 11 bases for J; bases not matched to a gene: 7. The CDR3 has 13 amino acids. The CDR3 here is CASSLTGTTFQYF. The CDR3 DNA follows: TGTGCCAGCAGTTTGACCGGGACTACATTTCAGTACTTC.

V is TRBV12-3 or TRBV12-4 and J is TRBJ1-2; 7 nucleotides match TRBD1. CDR3 length: 13 amino acids. After removal of 5 bases from V and 7 bases from J, the junction contained 7 bases not matched to a gene. The CDR3 protein is CASSPTGTPGYTF. The CDR3 region has the DNA TGTGCCAGCAGTCCGACAGGGACGCCTGGCTACACCTTC.

This clonotype appeared a few times. The chain is built from TRBV7-9 and TRBJ1-2; no definite D call. V lost 1 base and J 3 bases, leaving 6 bases between the germline ends. This CDR3 comprises 13 residues. Looked up from germline, CDR1 is SEHNR and CDR2 is FQNEAQ (reference sequence). CDR3 amino acids: CASSLGTHYGYTF. CDR3 nucleotide sequence: TGTGCCAGCAGCTTAGGAACCCACTATGGCTACACCTTC. Complete variable domain (other parts from reference TRBV7-9 and TRBJ1-2): DTGVSQNPRHKITKRGQNVTFRCDPISEHNRLYWYRQTLGQGPEFLTYFQNEAQLEKSRLLSDRFSAERPKGSFSTLEIQRTEQGDSAMYLCASSLGTHYGYTFGSGTRLTVV.

This clonotype was observed a handful of times. This sequence joins TRBV4-3 and TRBJ2-1; D tentatively reads TRBD1 or TRBD2 (6 bases each). The V end was cut by 0 bases, the J end by 4 bases, with 10 bases between. CDR1 is LGHNA, CDR2 YSLEER, per germline. The CDR3 spans 15 residues. CDR3 nucleotides: TGCGCCAGCAGCCAAGATCGGGGGCAGTACAATGAGCAGTTCTTC. Protein product: CASSQDRGQYNEQFF.

The J gene is TRBJ2-1, the V gene TRBV7-2; TRBD2 matches 14 bases. Germline V CDR1 and CDR2: SGHTA, FQGNSA. The CDR3 length is 18 residues. The J segment lost 8 bases and the V segment lost 5 bases, leaving 14 bases of the junction unmatched. The CDR3 sequence is CASSPRSGTSGRGHEQFF. CDR3 in DNA: TGTGCCAGCAGCCCCCGCTCGGGGACTAGCGGGAGAGGGCATGAGCAGTTCTTC.

This clonotype was seen only once. A much larger clone is a single base away; this may be a read error. The chain uses TRBV18 and TRBJ2-7, with D tentatively TRBD1 (6 bases). The CDR3 spans 12 residues. V was shortened by 6 bases and J by 6 bases, with 12 bases between the two germline ends. Germline V CDR1 and CDR2: KGHSH, LQKENI. CDR3 DNA sequence: TGTGCCAGCTCTCCAACAGGGCCCGAGCAGTACTTC. Translating it yields CASSPTGPEQYF.

This clonotype was detected only a few times. The chain uses TRBV28 and TRBJ1-2; D may be TRBD1 (5 bases). Looked up from germline, CDR1 is MDHEN and CDR2 is SYDVKM. The CDR3 totals 14 residues. Trimming removed 8 bases at V and 10 bases at J, with 23 bases between. The chain's CDR3 is CASEGAGGSPLYTF. As DNA, the CDR3 is TGTGCCAGCGAAGGGGCCGGGGGGTCCCCTCTCTACACCTTC.

About this clonotype: A read error is likely, as this CDR3 ends without the conserved phenylalanine or tryptophan. This chain uses TRBV5-1 with TRBJ1-1; D is uncertain. The V end was cut by 2 bases, the J end by 1 base, with 3 bases between. CDR1 SGHRS and CDR2 YFSETQ come from the germline V gene. CDR3 length equals 12 residues. CDR3 region: CASSLRNTEAFL. The CDR3 DNA reads TGCGCCAGCAGCTTAAGGAACACTGAAGCTTTCCTT.